This T cell receptor (beta chain) was observed in a study of blood T cells in healthy people across ages (dated by TCRdb to the mid-2010s). Concerning the study at large: In model experiments, template switching captured about one uniquely barcoded TCR beta cDNA molecule for every two T cells. To track age-related changes in TCR beta repertoire diversity, the study relied on deep sequencing normalized with unique cDNA molecular identifiers. To avoid experimental bias, donors of different ages were spread randomly across the sequencing lanes. Using the same blood draw, the study looked at two additional independent replicas of 1 million unique cDNA reads for two donors, one aged 18 to 30 and the other aged 80 or older. Four age groups were formed from the donors: young (average approximately 16 years), middle-aged (around 40), aged (roughly 58) and long-lived (less than 85).

The protocol used for the library was 5' RACE. Sequenced on an Illumina HiSeq 2500. A second about 7 to 12 cycle PCR used a sample-barcoded 5' primer and a J-beta primer mix. A unique molecular identifier was introduced onto each TCR beta cDNA molecule by a template-switch 5' adaptor carrying 12 random nucleotides. At least 2.5 million CDR3-containing paired-end reads were obtained from each sample. The Mint cDNA synthesis kit, primed by a TRBC-specific oligonucleotide, was used to synthesize first-strand cDNA from all RNA. After uracil-DNA glycosylase treatment, a first 18-cycle PCR used universal primers M1SS and BC2_uni_R on all cDNA. Regarding the original processing steps: Each sample was normalized by randomly selecting 1 million high-quality reads, each carrying a distinct molecular identifier. Instead of being binned into consensus sequences, reads with shared molecular identifiers were discarded. MiTCR, run with a Q25 quality threshold and the strictest error-elimination algorithm, handled CDR3 identification, clonotype clustering and error correction. Lower-bound total TCR beta diversity was estimated with a nonparametric unseen species model using Euler transformation. TCRdb redid the processing of the public reads, applying fastp at Q25 and MiXCR, and retained in-frame beta chains. Records with the same CDR3 protein are collapsed into one entry carrying the most frequent genes and DNA. The V and J calls come from TCRdb's annotation, not from the publication. This sample lists 920,000 or so distinct CDR3 sequences; under 45% were detected once. The ten biggest clones cover about 19% of the sample.

The donors were roughly 39 Caucasian individuals from Russia, aged roughly 6 to 100 years, who were systemically healthy. Each donor gave roughly 11 milliliters of peripheral blood, drawn into EDTA-treated Vacutainer tubes. Ficoll-Paque density-gradient centrifugation was used to isolate PBMCs, with at least 7 million per sample. Trizol reagent was used to extract total RNA from the PBMCs, yielding at least 5 micrograms per sample. For every donor, an aliquot of PBMCs went through flow cytometry to measure the percentages of naive CD45RAhigh/CD27high T cells. Of note for this clonotype: The specificity of this receptor is unknown. The record has no base qualities; no much larger clone is one base away.

Here is what the overall study found, with its caveats: The long-lived group showed more naive CD4+ T cells, fewer expanded clones and increased TCR diversity than the aged group, suggesting age selection. Because profiling used bulk unsorted PBMCs, naive and antigen-experienced compartments could not be compared conclusively. Because the CMV infection status of the donors was unknown, age-related changes in expanded clonotypes may potentially have been confounded. The percentage of naive T cells measured by flow cytometry correlated strongly with observed TCR beta diversity. Total diversity estimates from one million sequenced T cells were considered lower bounds and underestimates. Observed TCR beta diversity per million T cells fell roughly linearly with age, and a significant reduction was already apparent by age roughly 40.

The sequence came from a woman aged 60-75 years in good health. The sample was blood.

The encoded CDR3 is CASSLSGRVGDEQFF. The DNA sequence follows: TGTGCCAGCAGCTTAAGCGGGAGGGTCGGGGATGAGCAGTTCTTC. The V and J segments used are TRBV11-2 and TRBJ2-1, with 10 bases matching TRBD2. The germline V gene provides CDR1 SGHAT and CDR2 FQNNGV. Unmatched junction bases come to 6, with V trimmed by 2 bases and J by 8 bases. The CDR3, from cysteine to phenylalanine, totals 15 residues. Only the CDR3 DNA is retained, 45 bases long and in frame from the first base.